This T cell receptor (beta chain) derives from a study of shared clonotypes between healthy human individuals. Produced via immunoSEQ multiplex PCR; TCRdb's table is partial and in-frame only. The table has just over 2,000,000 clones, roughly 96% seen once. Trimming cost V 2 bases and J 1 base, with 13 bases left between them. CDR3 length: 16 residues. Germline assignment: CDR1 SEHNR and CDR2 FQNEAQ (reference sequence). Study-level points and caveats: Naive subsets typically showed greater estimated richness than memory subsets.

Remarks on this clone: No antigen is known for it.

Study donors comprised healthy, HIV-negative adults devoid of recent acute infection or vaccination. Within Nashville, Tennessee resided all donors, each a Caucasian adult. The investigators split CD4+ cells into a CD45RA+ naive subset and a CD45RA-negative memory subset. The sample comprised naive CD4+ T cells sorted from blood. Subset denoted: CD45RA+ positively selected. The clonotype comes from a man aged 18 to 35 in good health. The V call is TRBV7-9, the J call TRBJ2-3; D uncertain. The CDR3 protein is CASSLSRLSRTDTQYF. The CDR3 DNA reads TGTGCCAGCAGCTTAAGTCGCCTCAGTCGCACAGATACGCAGTATTTT.